The rows below give T cell receptor beta chains drawn from one sample of a study of blood T cell repertoires in COVID-19. The protocol was immunoSEQ multiplex PCR, while the TCRdb copy is restricted to in-frame clones and leaves out a portion. Of about 89,000 clones listed, around 72% were seen once; the top ten hold 13% to 15%. Sequences were obtained from peripheral blood. All receptors come from a woman of 80 years or more with acute or convalescent COVID-19. CDR3s include the opening cysteine and the closing phenylalanine or tryptophan. The D gene is left open where the match is weak. Only some rows state a clone size, as once, few, many or a class for expanded clones.

v_gene	d_gene	abundance	j_gene	CDR3aa	CDR3nt
TRBV5-6	TRBD1	NA	TRBJ1-6	CASSLRPDRGLDSPLHF	TGTGCCAGCAGCTTGCGCCCGGACAGGGGGCTAGATTCACCCCTCCACTTT
TRBV6-5	NA	NA	TRBJ1-6	CASSYNAENNSPLHF	TGTGCCAGCAGTTACAATGCAGAAAATAATTCACCCCTCCACTTT
TRBV27	TRBD1	NA	TRBJ1-5	CASRRLGQGVNQPQHF	TGTGCCAGCCGTCGATTGGGGCAGGGGGTCAATCAGCCCCAGCATTTT
TRBV5-4	TRBD1	NA	TRBJ1-1	CASSRGTANTEAFF	TGTGCCAGCAGTCGTGGGACAGCGAACACTGAAGCTTTCTTT
TRBV15	NA	NA	TRBJ2-7	CATSSRGNSYEQYF	TGTGCCACCAGCAGTCGGGGTAACTCCTACGAGCAGTACTTC
TRBV7-2	TRBD1	once	TRBJ1-1	CASSSGTGIEAFF	TGTGCCAGCAGCTCGGGGACAGGGATTGAAGCTTTCTTT
TRBV28	NA	NA	TRBJ2-7	CASIQQGSHEQYF	TGTGCCAGCATCCAACAGGGCTCCCACGAGCAGTACTTC
TRBV28	TRBD1	once	TRBJ1-2	CASRPRGGAGGYTF	TGTGCCAGCAGACCCCGAGGGGGCGCGGGAGGCTACACCTTC
TRBV11-2	NA	NA	TRBJ1-3	CASSLEGANGNTIYF	TGTGCCAGCAGCTTAGAGGGGGCGAACGGAAACACCATATATTTT
TRBV5-1	TRBD2	NA	TRBJ2-7	CASSVTSGGAQYEQYF	TGCGCCAGCAGCGTGACTAGCGGGGGGGCCCAATACGAGCAGTACTTC
TRBV7-9	TRBD1	NA	TRBJ1-5	CASSFGPSGGYNQPQHF	TGTGCCAGCAGCTTTGGGCCGTCAGGGGGATACAATCAGCCCCAGCATTTT
TRBV5-1	TRBD2	NA	TRBJ2-3	CASSLLKLAGGTDTQYF	TGCGCCAGCAGCTTGTTAAAACTAGCGGGGGGGACAGATACGCAGTATTTT
TRBV5-5	NA	once	TRBJ1-2	CASSLNRDNGYTF	TGTGCCAGCAGCTTGAACAGGGATAATGGCTACACCTTC
TRBV6-1	TRBD1	NA	TRBJ2-7	CASSDYRGTYEQYF	TGTGCCAGCAGTGATTACAGGGGTACATACGAGCAGTACTTC
TRBV5-8	TRBD2	many	TRBJ2-1	CASSSGLAGGYNEQFF	TGTGCCAGCAGCTCGGGACTAGCGGGGGGTTACAATGAGCAGTTCTTC
TRBV5-7	TRBD2	NA	TRBJ2-1	CASSLTSGGERNEQFF	TGTGCCAGCAGCTTGACTAGCGGGGGGGAAAGGAATGAGCAGTTCTTC
TRBV15	TRBD1	NA	TRBJ2-2	CATSSELPGQGHGELFF	TGTGCCACCAGCTCAGAGCTCCCGGGACAGGGACACGGGGAGCTGTTTTTT
TRBV6-5	TRBD1	once	TRBJ1-1	CASSRGTVHITEAFF	TGTGCCAGCAGCCGCGGGACAGTTCATATCACTGAAGCTTTCTTT
TRBV28	NA	NA	TRBJ1-1	CASSSATGRSNAEAFF	TGTGCCAGCAGTTCGGCAACAGGGAGATCGAACGCTGAAGCTTTCTTT
TRBV15	NA	NA	TRBJ2-5	CATSSNSPETQYF	TGTGCCACCAGCAGTAACAGTCCGGAGACCCAGTACTTC
TRBV28	NA	few	TRBJ2-3	CASSSEGGDTQYF	TGTGCCAGCAGTTCGGAAGGAGGAGATACGCAGTATTTT
TRBV30	NA	NA	TRBJ2-5	CAWVHSGGETQYF	TGTGCCTGGGTACATTCAGGTGGGGAGACCCAGTACTTC
TRBV6-5	NA	NA	TRBJ1-3	CASVSSGNTIYF	TGTGCCAGCGTCTCCTCTGGAAACACCATATATTTT
TRBV7-8	TRBD1	once	TRBJ1-2	CASSRDRVYGYTF	TGTGCCAGCAGCCGGGACAGGGTCTATGGCTACACCTTC
TRBV5-1	TRBD1	few	TRBJ1-1	CASSVWDPWGTGANTEAFF	TGCGCCAGCAGCGTGTGGGATCCGTGGGGTACAGGGGCGAACACTGAAGCTTTCTTT
TRBV5-1	NA	NA	TRBJ2-6	CASSLEGGSGANVLTF	TGCGCCAGCAGCTTGGAAGGCGGCTCTGGGGCCAACGTCCTGACTTTC
TRBV7-9	NA	NA	TRBJ1-3	CASSRGSMGNTIYF	TGTGCCAGCAGCCGGGGGAGTATGGGAAACACCATATATTTT
TRBV4-3	NA	NA	TRBJ1-2	CASSQVHPSEDYGYTF	TGCGCCAGCAGCCAAGTTCATCCCTCTGAGGACTATGGCTACACCTTC
TRBV4-1	NA	NA	TRBJ1-2	CASSQVRREGGYTF	TGCGCCAGCAGCCAAGTTCGGAGGGAAGGAGGCTACACCTTC
TRBV6-2/TRBV6-3	TRBD1	NA	TRBJ2-3	CASSINRGPDTQYF	TGTGCCAGCAGCATTAACAGGGGGCCAGATACGCAGTATTTT
TRBV6-5	NA	NA	TRBJ2-5	CASSYTSSEGQETQYF	TGTGCCAGCAGTTACACATCAAGCGAAGGCCAAGAGACCCAGTACTTC
TRBV2	NA	NA	TRBJ1-6	CAQQGRAYHSPLHF	TGTGCCCAGCAAGGCAGGGCCTATCATTCACCCCTCCACTTT
TRBV30	TRBD1	NA	TRBJ2-7	CAWATGGYEQYF	TGTGCCTGGGCGACAGGGGGCTACGAGCAGTACTTC
TRBV6-2/TRBV6-3	TRBD1	NA	TRBJ2-7	CASSYSSRQGDYEQYF	TGTGCCAGCAGTTACTCGAGTAGACAGGGGGACTACGAGCAGTACTTC
TRBV6-1	NA	NA	TRBJ2-7	CASSERETYEQYF	TGTGCCAGCAGTGAACGGGAAACCTACGAGCAGTACTTC
TRBV3-1/TRBV3-2	TRBD2	NA	TRBJ2-3	CASSLYPTSGGAGDTQYF	TGTGCCAGCAGCCTTTACCCCACTAGCGGGGGGGCGGGGGATACGCAGTATTTT
TRBV2	NA	NA	TRBJ1-4	CATSPSRAGEKLFF	TGTGCCACCTCCCCCAGCAGGGCAGGTGAAAAACTGTTTTTT
TRBV20-1	NA	NA	TRBJ1-1	CSARPGTEAFF	TGCAGTGCTCGCCCCGGGACAGAAGCTTTCTTT
TRBV5-1	TRBD1	NA	TRBJ2-3	CASSSGTGRDTQYF	TGCGCCAGCAGCAGCGGGACAGGGCGGGATACGCAGTATTTT
TRBV3-1/TRBV3-2	NA	few	TRBJ2-2	CASSTLAGSSGELFF	TGTGCCAGCAGCACTCTGGCGGGGTCGTCCGGGGAGCTGTTTTTT
TRBV5-1	TRBD1	NA	TRBJ1-1	CASSLAPQGGISVNTEAFF	TGCGCCAGCAGCTTGGCACCACAGGGGGGAATATCCGTGAACACTGAAGCTTTCTTT
TRBV7-9	NA	once	TRBJ1-4	CASSLTGQTNEKLFF	TGTGCCAGCAGCTTAACAGGCCAAACTAATGAAAAACTGTTTTTT
TRBV6-2/TRBV6-3	NA	NA	TRBJ1-1	CASSYWRGPPYPTEAFF	TGTGCCAGCAGTTACTGGAGGGGACCTCCCTACCCCACTGAAGCTTTCTTT
TRBV9	NA	NA	TRBJ2-1	CASSYQESPYNEQFF	TGTGCCAGCAGTTACCAGGAAAGTCCCTACAATGAGCAGTTCTTC
TRBV6-2/TRBV6-3	NA	NA	TRBJ1-2	CASSYVVGRILNNYGYTF	TGTGCCAGCAGTTACGTGGTTGGGCGAATCCTGAATAACTATGGCTACACCTTC
TRBV7-3	TRBD2	NA	TRBJ2-5	CASSLGLAGVETQYF	TGTGCCAGCAGCTTAGGACTAGCGGGGGTCGAGACCCAGTACTTC
TRBV4-2	TRBD2	few	TRBJ2-5	CASSQGSSGGETQYF	TGTGCCAGCAGCCAAGGATCTAGCGGGGGAGAGACCCAGTACTTC
TRBV5-1	NA	NA	TRBJ1-1	CASSLDRVLNTEAFF	TGCGCCAGCAGCTTGGACAGGGTACTAAACACTGAAGCTTTCTTT